These T cell receptor beta chains were read from a single sample in a study of blood T cell repertoires in COVID-19. Repertoires were generated with immunoSEQ multiplex PCR, while TCRdb's copy carries only in-frame clones and drops some. Among 200,000 or so clones listed, about 80% were seen once. Source material: peripheral blood. Source of these receptors: a human donor with acute or convalescent COVID-19. The donor label of this sample is uncertain. Both conserved end residues are part of each CDR3. The D gene is left open where the match is weak. Rows give clone size only sometimes, using once, few, many, or a class for an expanded clone.

TRBD1 | TRBJ2-7 | - | TRBV2 | TGTGCCAGCTCGGGACAGCTATCCTACGAGCAGTACTTC | CASSGQLSYEQYF
TRBD1 | TRBJ1-5 | - | TRBV27 | TGTGCCAGCAGTTTATCGTACAGGGGGGGTCAGCCCCAGCATTTT | CASSLSYRGGQPQHF
- | TRBJ1-3 | once | TRBV5-1 | TGCGCCAGTAAACTGGGCACTGGAAACACCATATATTTT | CASKLGTGNTIYF
TRBD1 | TRBJ1-1 | once | TRBV2 | TGTGCCAGCAGTGTATCCGGTACCGGGACAGCTTCTTACACTGAAGCTTTCTTT | CASSVSGTGTASYTEAFF
- | TRBJ1-6 | - | TRBV29-1 | TGCAGCGCGCGGTCCAGGGCGGATTCACCCCTCCACTTT | CSARSRADSPLHF
TRBD1 | TRBJ1-3 | - | TRBV7-8 | TGTGCCAGCAGCTTACGAACCGGGACAGGGGCTGGAAACACCATATATTTT | CASSLRTGTGAGNTIYF
- | TRBJ2-5 | - | TRBV3-1/TRBV3-2 | TGTGCCAGCAGCCAAGTCAGGGGGGATGAGACCCAGTACTTC | CASSQVRGDETQYF
- | TRBJ2-7 | - | TRBV12-3/TRBV12-4 | TGTGCCAGCAGACTAGACGGACCGTACGAGCAGTACTTC | CASRLDGPYEQYF
- | TRBJ2-3 | - | TRBV6-6 | TGTGCCAGCAGCTCAGGGACGCAGTATTTT | CASSSGTQYF
TRBD2 | TRBJ2-1 | - | TRBV24-1 | TGTGCCACCAGTGAAGCGGGAGGAGGCAATGAGCAGTTCTTC | CATSEAGGGNEQFF
- | TRBJ1-2 | - | TRBV19 | TGTGCCAGTAGGGTTTCCAGGGGACGGGATGGAAACTATGGCTACACCTTC | CASRVSRGRDGNYGYTF
TRBD2 | TRBJ2-1 | - | TRBV2 | TGTGCCAGCACATCGGGACTAAGCGTTGTTAATGAGCAGTTCTTC | CASTSGLSVVNEQFF
- | TRBJ1-2 | - | TRBV6-2/TRBV6-3 | TGTGCCAGCAGTTACCCGCCCGGGAGGGACTATGGCTACACCTTC | CASSYPPGRDYGYTF
TRBD1 | TRBJ1-5 | - | TRBV6-6 | TGTGCCAGCAGTTACCACACAGGGGGCAACAATCAGCCCCAGCATTTT | CASSYHTGGNNQPQHF
TRBD2 | TRBJ2-3 | - | TRBV6-2/TRBV6-3 | TGTGCCAGCAGTTACTCTACCCTCCTAGCGGGAGGGCAAGATACGCAGTATTTT | CASSYSTLLAGGQDTQYF
TRBD1 | TRBJ1-2 | - | TRBV10-3 | TGTGCCATCAGTGTAGGACAGGAGAACTATGGCTACACCTTC | CAISVGQENYGYTF
- | TRBJ1-3 | - | TRBV28 | TGTGCCAGCACCACCCAGGACAAGCCCTCCGGAAACACCATATATTTT | CASTTQDKPSGNTIYF
TRBD1 | TRBJ2-2 | - | TRBV2 | TGTGCCAGCAGGGGACAGCCGAACACCGGGGAGCTGTTTTTT | CASRGQPNTGELFF
TRBD2 | TRBJ2-7 | - | TRBV5-5 | TGTGCCAGCAGCTCTCTGAGGATGGGAGGGAGCTCCTACGAGCAGTACTTC | CASSSLRMGGSSYEQYF
TRBD1 | TRBJ1-2 | - | TRBV18 | TGTGCCAGCTCACCAGCAGGGGGCAACTATGGCTACACCTTC | CASSPAGGNYGYTF
TRBD2 | TRBJ2-2 | - | TRBV19 | TGTGCCAGTAGTATTGGTAGCGGGTACACCGGGGAGCTGTTTTTT | CASSIGSGYTGELFF
- | TRBJ2-7 | - | TRBV24-1 | TGTGCCACCAGTGACCCCCACGGAGCGTCCTACGAGCAGTACTTC | CATSDPHGASYEQYF
- | TRBJ2-7 | - | TRBV5-1 | TGCGCCAGCAGCTTCCGTGACTCCGAGCAGTACTTC | CASSFRDSEQYF
TRBD2 | TRBJ2-2 | - | TRBV3-1/TRBV3-2 | TGTGCCAGCAGCCAAGATCGACTAGCGGGAGCCGGTAACACCGGGGAGCTGTTTTTT | CASSQDRLAGAGNTGELFF
TRBD1 | TRBJ2-7 | - | TRBV28 | TGTGCCACTCGAAAGGGACAGGGGCTCGAGCAGTACTTC | CATRKGQGLEQYF
TRBD1 | TRBJ1-1 | once | TRBV2 | TGTGCCAGCAGTATAACAGGGGCTGGGACGAACACTGAAGCTTTCTTT | CASSITGAGTNTEAFF
TRBD1 | TRBJ2-3 | once | TRBV27 | TGTGCCAGCAGTTTAAGGCAGGGGGTTGCCACAGATACGCAGTATTTT | CASSLRQGVATDTQYF
TRBD2 | TRBJ2-5 | - | TRBV15 | TGTGCCACCAGCAGAGATCCTAGCGGGAAAGAGACCCAGTACTTC | CATSRDPSGKETQYF
- | TRBJ1-1 | - | TRBV2 | TGTGCCAGCAGTTCCTCGCCGGGGTTTGAAGCTTTCTTT | CASSSSPGFEAFF
TRBD1 | TRBJ1-2 | - | TRBV7-2 | TGTGCCAGCAGCTCTACCGGGACAGTCCATGGCTACACCTTC | CASSSTGTVHGYTF
TRBD2 | TRBJ2-2 | - | TRBV27 | TGTGCCAGCAGCGGACTAGCGGGAGGGAAAGGCGGGGAGCTGTTTTTT | CASSGLAGGKGGELFF
- | TRBJ1-1 | - | TRBV3-1/TRBV3-2 | TGTGCCAGCAGCCCGCATCCGGGGTCTGAAGCTTTCTTT | CASSPHPGSEAFF
TRBD1 | TRBJ2-2 | once | TRBV6-6 | TGTGCCAGCAGTTACTCAAGACAGGGGGGCAGCGGGGAGCTGTTTTTT | CASSYSRQGGSGELFF
TRBD1 | TRBJ1-2 | - | TRBV25-1 | TGTGCCAGCAGTGACCCAAGGGACAGGGAAGGTAATGGCTACACCTTC | CASSDPRDREGNGYTF
TRBD1 | TRBJ1-2 | - | TRBV27 | TGTGCCAGCAGCCTAGACAGGGGCTATGGCTACACCTTC | CASSLDRGYGYTF
- | TRBJ1-1 | - | TRBV2 | TGTGCCAGCAGCAGCAGGGTGAACACTGAAGCTTTCTTT | CASSSRVNTEAFF
- | TRBJ2-7 | - | TRBV7-2 | TGTGCCAGCAGCTTCCCAGACAGAGCTTACGAGCAGTACTTC | CASSFPDRAYEQYF
TRBD1 | TRBJ1-2 | - | TRBV19 | TGTGCCAGTAGTGCCGGGACAGGGCTTCTTGGCTACACCTTC | CASSAGTGLLGYTF
- | TRBJ2-1 | - | TRBV7-2 | TGTGCCAGCAGCCCGCCGGGGGTCCCCTCCTACAATGAGCAGTTCTTC | CASSPPGVPSYNEQFF
- | TRBJ1-4 | - | TRBV6-1 | TGTGCCAGCAGTGAAGTCAGGGGCGGGAGTAATGAAAAACTGTTTTTT | CASSEVRGGSNEKLFF
- | TRBJ1-3 | - | TRBV10-3 | TGTGCCATCAGTGACATGAGCTCTGGAAACACCATATATTTT | CAISDMSSGNTIYF
- | TRBJ2-7 | - | TRBV2 | TGTGCCAGCAGGCTACAGGGTTGGCTGTACTTC | CASRLQGWLYF
TRBD1 | TRBJ1-2 | - | TRBV7-2 | TGTGCCAGCAGCCAGGGGGCAGGGTATGGCTACACCTTC | CASSQGAGYGYTF
- | TRBJ2-2 | - | TRBV5-8 | TGTGCCAGCAGCCGGGGGTACATATCTAACACCGGGGAGCTGTTTTTT | CASSRGYISNTGELFF
TRBD1 | TRBJ1-2 | - | TRBV12-3/TRBV12-4 | TGTGCCAGCAGTTTAGGGACAGGGAGTGGCTACACCTTC | CASSLGTGSGYTF
- | TRBJ1-6 | once | TRBV7-2 | TGTGCCAGCAGCCAAACAGGGTCCAATTCACCCCTCCACTTT | CASSQTGSNSPLHF
- | TRBJ2-1 | many | TRBV29-1 | TGCAGCGTCGAATCACACAGGTTCTCCTACAATGAGCAGTTCTTC | CSVESHRFSYNEQFF
TRBD2 | TRBJ2-1 | - | TRBV6-5 | TGTGCCAGCAGTTACCGCGGGACTAGCGTATACAATGAGCAGTTCTTC | CASSYRGTSVYNEQFF
- | TRBJ1-5 | - | TRBV16 | TGTGCCAGCAGCCAGACCCGACGGACAGCCGATTATAGCAATCAGCCCCAGCATTTT | CASSQTRRTADYSNQPQHF
- | TRBJ2-2 | once | TRBV29-1 | TGCAGCGTTGAACGCAGCGCGAACACCGGGGAGCTGTTTTTT | CSVERSANTGELFF
- | TRBJ2-7 | - | TRBV6-5 | TGTGCCAGCAGGGTGACTGGAGCTGAGGACGAGCAGTACTTC | CASRVTGAEDEQYF
TRBD1 | TRBJ1-2 | - | TRBV6-2/TRBV6-3 | TGTGCCAGCAGTTACGTCTCGGGACAGGGGGACAACTATGGCTACACCTTC | CASSYVSGQGDNYGYTF
TRBD1 | TRBJ1-5 | few | TRBV9 | TGTGCCAGCAGCGTAGCCGGGACAGAGGGTCAGCCCCAGCATTTT | CASSVAGTEGQPQHF
TRBD1 | TRBJ2-5 | - | TRBV5-4 | TGTGCCAGCAGCCCTCAGGGGGCGGAGACCCAGTACTTC | CASSPQGAETQYF
TRBD1 | TRBJ2-2 | - | TRBV6-5 | TGTGCCAGCAGGAGGGGACAGGGAGTCACCGGGGAGCTGTTTTTT | CASRRGQGVTGELFF
TRBD2 | TRBJ2-7 | few | TRBV11-2 | TGTGCCAGCAGCCCTCGACTAGCCGAGCAGTACTTC | CASSPRLAEQYF
TRBD1 | TRBJ2-2 | - | TRBV24-1 | TGTGCCACCAGCACACGACAGGGGGGATTCATCGGGGAGCTGTTTTTT | CATSTRQGGFIGELFF
- | TRBJ2-5 | - | TRBV15 | TGTGCCACCAGCAGAGCAGCGGAGTTGCAAGAGACCCAGTACTTC | CATSRAAELQETQYF
- | TRBJ2-3 | - | TRBV9 | TGTGCCAGCAGCGTAGAGGTTTGGGCCCACAGCACAGATACGCAGTATTTT | CASSVEVWAHSTDTQYF